The entry that follows covers one T cell receptor (beta chain) sequence. These data originate in a study of early T cells in non-severe SARS-CoV-2 infection. The ends were cut back, 0 bases at V and 4 bases at J, with 8 bases in the middle. The CDR3 has 14 residues. In germline, CDR1 is SGHDT, CDR2 YYEEEE. cDNA molecules, individually, were tagged with unique molecular identifiers. TCRdb re-derived calls from the 5' RACE reads in MiXCR, one entry per CDR3 protein. In the table there are tens of thousands of distinct CDR3 sequences, about 4.5% of which are singletons. Sequenced sample: whole blood. The rearrangement uses TRBV5-6 and TRBJ1-5; D is unclear. This TCR was sampled from an adult who was a healthcare worker with PCR-confirmed SARS-CoV-2 infection or an uninfected control (not recorded which). The CDR3 coding sequence is TGTGCCAGCAGCTTGGGACTAGAAAATCAGCCCCAGCATTTT. Translation: CASSLGLENQPQHF.